The 5 T cell receptor beta chains below come from one sample, sequenced in a study of metastatic and nonmetastatic thyroid tumors. Every patient underwent thyroid surgery untreated. Using MiXCR, TCRdb reanalyzed the PCR reads. In the table there are fewer than 40,000 clones, about 15% of which are singletons. Sequencing was carried out using blood. These receptors were collected from a male donor with papillary thyroid cancer or a benign thyroid nodule (not recorded which). Some clones in this sample may be carry-over from other donors' samples.

This clone has a count of ten or more. The chain employs TRBV2 and TRBJ2-7; D unclear. CDR3 length: 12 residues. Germline CDR1 reads SNHLY; CDR2 reads FYNNEI. V shed 2 bases and J shed 1 base, with 3 bases lying between them. This CDR3 is CASSEWSYEQYF. Written as DNA, the CDR3 is TGTGCCAGCAGTGAATGGTCCTACGAGCAGTACTTC.

CDR3 sequence: CASSPGGRSSGNTIYF. Written as DNA, the CDR3 is TGCGCCAGCAGCCCGGGGGGGAGAAGCTCTGGAAACACCATATATTTT. This rearrangement joins TRBV5-1 to TRBJ1-3; a possible D gene is TRBD1 (5 bases). Trimming pared 4 bases from V and 0 bases from J, leaving 14 bases between. This CDR3 is built from 16 residues. Germline assignment: CDR1 SGHRS and CDR2 YFSETQ.

This clone has ten or more counts. V gene TRBV6-5 combines with J gene TRBJ2-7; D call uncertain. Germline V gene sequence: CDR1 MNHEY, CDR2 SVGAGI. The ends were cut back, 0 bases at V and 2 bases at J, with 11 bases in the middle. The CDR3 sequence is 15 residues long. CDR3 bases: TGTGCCAGCAGTTACTCATCAACACTAACCTACGAGCAGTACTTC. It codes for CASSYSSTLTYEQYF.

In the case of this clone: A junction end diverges from the germline sequence, so it may reflect a read error. The V gene is TRBV4-1, the J gene TRBJ1-3, with TRBD1 identical over 7 bases. The germline V gene has CDR1 MGHRA and CDR2 YSYEKL. The CDR3 has 17 residues. CDR3 nucleotides: TGCGCCAGTAGCCAAATTACATTGACAGGGACTGGAAACACCATATATTTT. Protein product: CASSQITLTGTGNTIYF.

With regard to this clone: One end of the junction fails to match germline, which may point to a read error. The chain employs TRBV7-2 and TRBJ1-1, with a tentative D call TRBD1 (5 bases). The CDR3 is made up of 14 amino acids. Germline CDR1 and CDR2: SGHTA and FQGNSA. CDR3 in DNA: TGTGTCAGCAGCCCACGAGGCAGGGTGGCTGAAGCTTTCTTT. This encodes CVSSPRGRVAEAFF.